This TCR beta chain was found in a study of cytomegalovirus exposure and HLA in healthy donors. Everyone who donated was a healthy bone marrow donor. Trimming left V 3 bases short and J 5 bases short, with 17 bases between. The germline CDR1 and CDR2 sequences are LNHDA and SQIVND (reference sequence). The CDR3 length is 16 residues. Notes on the study in general: DRB1 had the most TCR associations and HLA-C the fewest, a later analysis found, with rates varying by HLA locus. Exclusion applied to some V segments, including TRBV6-2 and TRBV6-3, as they were indistinguishable.

PCR was performed using 60 Vbeta and 13 Jbeta primers. The repertoire was sequenced with immunoSEQ multiplex PCR; TCRdb's copy has only in-frame clones and lacks some. The repertoire holds around 150,000 clones, with 84% as singletons. As regards this clone: Antigen: not known.

This chain connects TRBV19 to TRBJ1-5, with D hard to call. The TCR originated in a young man in good health and CMV-seronegative. Sequencing was performed on PBMCs. Here the CDR3 reads CASSMRDTYFDQPQHF. DNA for the CDR3: TGTGCCAGTAGTATGCGCGACACCTACTTTGATCAGCCCCAGCATTTT. The entire variable domain, with the rest obtained from reference TRBV19 and TRBJ1-5, is as follows: DGGITQSPKYLFRKEGQNVTLSCEQNLNHDAMYWYRQDPGQGLRLIYYSQIVNDFQKGDIAEGYSVSREKKESFPLTVTSAQKNPTAFYLCASSMRDTYFDQPQHFGDGTRLSIL.